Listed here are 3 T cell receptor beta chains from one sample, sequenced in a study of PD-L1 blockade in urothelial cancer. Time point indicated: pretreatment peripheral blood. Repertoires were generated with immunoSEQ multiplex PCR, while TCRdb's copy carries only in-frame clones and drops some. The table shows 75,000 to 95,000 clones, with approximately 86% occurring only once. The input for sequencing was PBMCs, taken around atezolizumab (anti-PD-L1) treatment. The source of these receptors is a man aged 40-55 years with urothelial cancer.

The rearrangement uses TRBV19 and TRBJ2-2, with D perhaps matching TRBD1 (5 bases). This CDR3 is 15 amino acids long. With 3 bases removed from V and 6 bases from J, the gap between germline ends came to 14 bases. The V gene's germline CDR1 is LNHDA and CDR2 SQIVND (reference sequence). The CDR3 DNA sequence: TGTGCCAGTAGTATGGGCAGGGAACGGCCCGGGGAGCTGTTTTTT. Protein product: CASSMGRERPGELFF. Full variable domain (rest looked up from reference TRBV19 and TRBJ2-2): DGGITQSPKYLFRKEGQNVTLSCEQNLNHDAMYWYRQDPGQGLRLIYYSQIVNDFQKGDIAEGYSVSREKKESFPLTVTSAQKNPTAFYLCASSMGRERPGELFFGEGSRLTVL.

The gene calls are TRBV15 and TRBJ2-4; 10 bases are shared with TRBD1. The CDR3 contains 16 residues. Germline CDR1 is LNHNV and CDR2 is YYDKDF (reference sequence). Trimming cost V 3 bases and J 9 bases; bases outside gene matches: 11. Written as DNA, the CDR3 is TGTGCCACCAGCAGTTCCGGGACAGGGGTGAGGAGCATTCAGTACTTC. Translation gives CATSSSGTGVRSIQYF.

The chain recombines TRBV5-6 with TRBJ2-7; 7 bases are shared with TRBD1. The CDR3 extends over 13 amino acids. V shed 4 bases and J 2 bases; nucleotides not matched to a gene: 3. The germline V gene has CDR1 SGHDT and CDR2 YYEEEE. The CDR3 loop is CASSPDRAYEQYF. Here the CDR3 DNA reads TGTGCCAGCAGCCCCGACAGGGCCTACGAGCAGTACTTC.